This T cell receptor beta chain was sequenced during a study of cytomegalovirus exposure and HLA in healthy donors. The PCR employed 60 Vbeta primers together with 13 Jbeta primers. Sequencing was performed with immunoSEQ multiplex PCR; in TCRdb, only in-frame clones are kept and a portion is missing. The table shows roughly 100,000 clones, with more than 9.5% occurring only once. This clone was detected only a few times. Trimming took 0 bases from V and 4 from J; bases not matched to a gene: 4. The CDR3 has 15 amino acids. Germline CDR1 SGHRS, CDR2 YFSETQ. The sequencing sample was made of PBMCs. This clonotype originated in a middle-aged man in good health and CMV-seropositive. The chain links TRBV5-1 to TRBJ1-1, with TRBD1 matching 9 bases. The CDR3 loop is CASSLEGQGGTEAFF. CDR3 sequence (DNA): TGCGCCAGCAGCTTGGAGGGACAGGGTGGCACTGAAGCTTTCTTT.